The 10 T cell receptor beta chains below come from one sample, sequenced in a study of control samples from healthy donors and cancer patients. Method: immunoSEQ multiplex PCR; TCRdb's copy keeps in-frame clones and lacks some. This table has just under 60,000 clones, roughly nine tenths appearing once. Sequencing used PBMCs. The receptor set was obtained from a man aged 40-49 years with colorectal cancer.

The genes are TRBV7-6 and TRBJ1-2; 9 bases fit TRBD1. The CDR3 is 14 residues long. Germline loops: CDR1 SGHVS, CDR2 FNYEAQ. V trimming: 5 bases; J trimming: 7 bases; junction bases outside the gene matches: 8. DNA for the CDR3: TGTGCCAGCAGCATGACCGGGACAGGGTTTGGCTACACCTTC. It encodes CASSMTGTGFGYTF. Full variable domain (outside the CDR3, taken from reference TRBV7-6 and TRBJ1-2): GAGVSQSPRYKVTKRGQDVALRCDPISGHVSLYWYRQALGQGPEFLTYFNYEAQQDKSGLPNDRFSAERPEGSISTLTIQRTEQRDSAMYRCASSMTGTGFGYTFGSGTRLTVV.

This clone has a single count. The J gene is TRBJ2-5, the V gene TRBV7-2; 7 nucleotides agree with TRBD2. Trimming removed 5 bases from V and 3 bases from J; junction bases left unmatched: 6. Germline V gene lookup returns CDR1 SGHTA and CDR2 FQGNSA. The CDR3 is made up of 14 amino acids. The CDR3, as DNA: TGTGCCAGCAGCCACGGGGGGACCAAAGAGACCCAGTACTTC. It encodes CASSHGGTKETQYF. The full variable domain, completed using reference TRBV7-2 and TRBJ2-5, is GAGVSQSPSNKVTEKGKDVELRCDPISGHTALYWYRQSLGQGLEFLIYFQGNSAPDKSGLPSDRFSAERTGGSVSTLTIQRTQQEDSAVYLCASSHGGTKETQYFGPGTRLLVL.

The gene calls are TRBV19 and TRBJ2-3; D gene unclear. Germline-derived CDR1 and CDR2 are LNHDA and SQIVND (reference sequence). Trimming pared 3 bases from V and 0 bases from J, leaving 7 bases between. This CDR3 has 14 residues. DNA for the CDR3: TGTGCCAGTAGTATCAGATCTAGCACAGATACGCAGTATTTT. This translates into CASSIRSSTDTQYF.

The rearrangement joins TRBV5-1 to TRBJ1-6; 7 bases match TRBD1. The CDR3 runs to 16 residues. The V and J ends lost 4 bases and 10 bases, in that order; junction bases with no gene match: 14. Per the germline V gene, CDR1 is SGHRS and CDR2 is YFSETQ. The CDR3 region has the DNA TGCGCCAGCAGCCCTGACAGAGGAGGGGGCAACTCACCCCTCCACTTT. The encoded protein is CASSPDRGGGNSPLHF.

The V call is TRBV30, the J call TRBJ1-2; D is undetermined. This CDR3 comprises 14 residues. Trimming pared 4 bases from V and 6 bases from J, leaving 18 bases between. In germline, CDR1 is GTSNPN, CDR2 SVGIG (reference sequence). Here the CDR3 DNA reads TGTGCCTGGATCGTCCCGGACCCCCGTGATGGCTACACCTTC. Its translation: CAWIVPDPRDGYTF. Complete variable domain (other parts from reference TRBV30 and TRBJ1-2): SQTIHQWPATLVQPVGSPLSLECTVEGTSNPNLYWYRQAAGRGLQLLFYSVGIGQISSEVPQNLSASRPQDRQFILSSKKLLLSDSGFYLCAWIVPDPRDGYTFGSGTRLTVV.

The chain is built from TRBV5-1 and TRBJ2-1, with D perhaps being TRBD1 or TRBD2 (6 bases each). CDR1 and CDR2 (germline): SGHRS, YFSETQ. Trimming removed 4 bases at V and 4 bases at J, with 15 bases between. There are 15 residues in the CDR3. The CDR3, as DNA: TGCGCCAGCAGCCCCCCCGGGGGCCAATACAATGAGCAGTTCTTC. Protein sequence: CASSPPGGQYNEQFF.

The rearrangement links TRBV3-1 (or the pseudogene TRBV3-2) to TRBJ1-5; D might be TRBD1 (5 bases). V lost 4 bases, J lost 3 bases, and 13 bases lay in between. This CDR3 spans 15 amino acids. CDR1 LGHDT and CDR2 YNNKEL come from the germline V gene (reference sequence). CDR3 DNA sequence: TGTGCCAGCAGCCCCCACGGGGACCTCAATCAGCCCCAGCATTTT. It is translated as CASSPHGDLNQPQHF.

This chain links TRBV7-9 with TRBJ2-7; possibly TRBD1 or TRBD2 for D (5 bases each). The CDR3 totals 15 residues. Germline assignment: CDR1 SEHNR and CDR2 FQNEAQ (reference sequence). V shed 4 bases and J shed 6 bases, with 19 bases lying between them. The CDR3, as DNA: TGTGCCAGCAGCTCGATGCCGGGGCACATCGGCGAGCAGTACTTC. Translation: CASSSMPGHIGEQYF.

This sequence joins TRBV19 and TRBJ2-5, with TRBD1 identical over 10 bases. CDR1 LNHDA and CDR2 SQIVND come from the germline V gene (reference sequence). The ends lost 6 bases at V and 5 bases at J; junction bases unmatched: 3. There are 13 residues in the CDR3. CDR3 DNA: TGTGCCAGTAGCCAGGACAGGGGGGAGACCCAGTACTTC. Protein sequence: CASSQDRGETQYF. Combining the CDR3 with reference TRBV19 and TRBJ2-5 gives the whole variable domain DGGITQSPKYLFRKEGQNVTLSCEQNLNHDAMYWYRQDPGQGLRLIYYSQIVNDFQKGDIAEGYSVSREKKESFPLTVTSAQKNPTAFYLCASSQDRGETQYFGPGTRLLVL.

The sample holds one count of this clone. The chain combines TRBV5-1 with TRBJ2-3; TRBD2 aligns across 10 bases. Per the germline V gene, CDR1 is SGHRS and CDR2 is YFSETQ. The CDR3 has 17 residues. V trimming: 2 bases; J trimming: 3 bases; junction bases outside the gene matches: 9. CDR3 nucleotides: TGCGCCAGCAGCTTAAGGCCTAGCGGGGGACCTACAGATACGCAGTATTTT. This sequence encodes CASSLRPSGGPTDTQYF. Using reference TRBV5-1 and TRBJ2-3 for the parts outside the CDR3, the full variable domain is KAGVTQTPRYLIKTRGQQVTLSCSPISGHRSVSWYQQTPGQGLQFLFEYFSETQRNKGNFPGRFSGRQFSNSRSEMNVSTLELGDSALYLCASSLRPSGGPTDTQYFGPGTRLTVL.